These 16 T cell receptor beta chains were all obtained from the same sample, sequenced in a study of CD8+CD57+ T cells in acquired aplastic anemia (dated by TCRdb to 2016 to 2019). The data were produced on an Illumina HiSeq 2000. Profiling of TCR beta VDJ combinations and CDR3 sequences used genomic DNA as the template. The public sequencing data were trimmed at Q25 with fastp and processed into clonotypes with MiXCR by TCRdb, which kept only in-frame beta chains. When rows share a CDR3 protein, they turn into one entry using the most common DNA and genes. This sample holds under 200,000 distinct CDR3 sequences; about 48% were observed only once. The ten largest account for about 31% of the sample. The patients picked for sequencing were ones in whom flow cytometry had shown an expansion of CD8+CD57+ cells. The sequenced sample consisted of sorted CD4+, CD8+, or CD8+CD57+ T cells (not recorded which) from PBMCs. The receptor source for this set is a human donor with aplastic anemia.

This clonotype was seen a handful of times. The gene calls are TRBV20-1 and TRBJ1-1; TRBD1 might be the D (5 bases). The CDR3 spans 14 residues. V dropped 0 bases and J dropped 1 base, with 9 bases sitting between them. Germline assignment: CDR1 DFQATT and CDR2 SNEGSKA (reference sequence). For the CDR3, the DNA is TGCAGTGCTAGAGACGGAGGGGCGAACACTGAAGCTTTCTTT. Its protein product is CSARDGGANTEAFF.

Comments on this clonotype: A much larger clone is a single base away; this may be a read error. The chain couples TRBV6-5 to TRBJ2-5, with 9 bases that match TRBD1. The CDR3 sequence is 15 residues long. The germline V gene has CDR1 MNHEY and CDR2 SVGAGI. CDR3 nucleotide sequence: TGTGCCAGCAGTTACGGGCACAGGGGGCAAGAGGCCCAGTACTTC. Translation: CASSYGHRGQEAQYF.

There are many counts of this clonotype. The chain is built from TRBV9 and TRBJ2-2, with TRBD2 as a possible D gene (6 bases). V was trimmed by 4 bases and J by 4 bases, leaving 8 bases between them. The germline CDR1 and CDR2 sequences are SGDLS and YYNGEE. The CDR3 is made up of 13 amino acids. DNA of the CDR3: TGTGCCAGCAGCCAGGAGGGCACCGGGGAGCTGTTTTTT. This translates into CASSQEGTGELFF.

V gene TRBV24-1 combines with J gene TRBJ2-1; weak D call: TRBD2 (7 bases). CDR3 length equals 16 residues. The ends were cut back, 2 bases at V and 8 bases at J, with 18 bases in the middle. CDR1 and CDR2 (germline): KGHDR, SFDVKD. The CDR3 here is CATSDWNQGRDDEQFF. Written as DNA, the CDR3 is TGTGCCACCAGTGATTGGAACCAGGGGAGGGACGATGAGCAGTTCTTC.

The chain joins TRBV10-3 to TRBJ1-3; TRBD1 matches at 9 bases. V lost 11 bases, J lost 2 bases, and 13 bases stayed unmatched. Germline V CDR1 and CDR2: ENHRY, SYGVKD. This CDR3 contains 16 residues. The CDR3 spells CASTIGTGQAGNTIYF. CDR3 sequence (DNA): TGTGCCTCAACAATCGGGACAGGGCAAGCTGGAAACACCATATATTTT.

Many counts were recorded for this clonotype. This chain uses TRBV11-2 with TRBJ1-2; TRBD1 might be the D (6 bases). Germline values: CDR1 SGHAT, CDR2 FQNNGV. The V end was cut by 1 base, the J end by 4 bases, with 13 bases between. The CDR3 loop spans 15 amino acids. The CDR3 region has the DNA TGTGCCAGCAGCTTAGGCTCGGGGGCGGGCTATGGCTACACCTTC. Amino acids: CASSLGSGAGYGYTF.

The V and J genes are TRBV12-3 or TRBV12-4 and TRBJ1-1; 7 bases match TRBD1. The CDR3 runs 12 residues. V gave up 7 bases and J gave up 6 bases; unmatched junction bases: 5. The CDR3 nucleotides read TGTGCCAGCACCCAAGGGACAGCTGAAGCTTTCTTT. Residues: CASTQGTAEAFF.

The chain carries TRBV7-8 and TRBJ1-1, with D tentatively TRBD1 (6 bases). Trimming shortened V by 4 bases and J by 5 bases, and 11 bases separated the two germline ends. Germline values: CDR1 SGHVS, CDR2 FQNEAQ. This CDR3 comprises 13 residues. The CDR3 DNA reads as TGTGCCAGCAGCTCACAGGGTGGGACTGAAGCTTTCTTT. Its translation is CASSSQGGTEAFF.

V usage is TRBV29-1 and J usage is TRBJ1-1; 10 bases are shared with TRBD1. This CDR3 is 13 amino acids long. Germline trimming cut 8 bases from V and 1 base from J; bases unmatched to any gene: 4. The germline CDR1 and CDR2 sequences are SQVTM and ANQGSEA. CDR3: CSLGTGANTEAFF. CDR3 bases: TGCAGCTTAGGGACAGGGGCGAACACTGAAGCTTTCTTT.

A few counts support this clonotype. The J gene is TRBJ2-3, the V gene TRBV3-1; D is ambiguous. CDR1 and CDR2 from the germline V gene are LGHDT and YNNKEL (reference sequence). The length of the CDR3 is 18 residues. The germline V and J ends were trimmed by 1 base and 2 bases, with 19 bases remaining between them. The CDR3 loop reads CASSQGLGSETLTDTQYF. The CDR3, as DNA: TGTGCCAGCAGCCAAGGACTCGGATCTGAGACCCTCACAGATACGCAGTATTTT.

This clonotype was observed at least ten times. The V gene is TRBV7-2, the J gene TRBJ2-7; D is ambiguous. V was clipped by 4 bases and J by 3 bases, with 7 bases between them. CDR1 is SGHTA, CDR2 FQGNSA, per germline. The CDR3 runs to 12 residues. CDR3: CASSSVNYEQYF. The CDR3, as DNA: TGTGCCAGCAGCTCCGTTAACTACGAGCAGTACTTC.

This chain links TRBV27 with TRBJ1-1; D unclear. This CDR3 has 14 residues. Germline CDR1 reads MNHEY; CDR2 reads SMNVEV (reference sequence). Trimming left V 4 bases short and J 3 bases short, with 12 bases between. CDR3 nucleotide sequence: TGTGCCAGCAGTTCATCGCCCTATTACACTGAAGCTTTCTTT. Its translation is CASSSSPYYTEAFF.

The CDR3 sequence is CASSEGSSGETQETQYF. As DNA, the CDR3 is TGTGCCAGCAGCGAGGGGTCTAGCGGGGAGACCCAAGAGACCCAGTACTTC. The chain couples TRBV9 to TRBJ2-5; 9 bases are a match to TRBD2. Losses at the gene ends were 3 bases for V and 1 base for J; bases not matched to a gene: 10. CDR1 and CDR2 (germline): SGDLS, YYNGEE. CDR3 size: 17 residues.

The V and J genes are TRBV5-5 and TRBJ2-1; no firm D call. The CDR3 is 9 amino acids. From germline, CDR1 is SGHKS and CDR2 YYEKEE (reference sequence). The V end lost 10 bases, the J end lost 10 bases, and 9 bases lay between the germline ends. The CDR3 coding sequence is TGTGCCGGCCCCCGGGAGCAGTTCTTC. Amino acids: CAGPREQFF.

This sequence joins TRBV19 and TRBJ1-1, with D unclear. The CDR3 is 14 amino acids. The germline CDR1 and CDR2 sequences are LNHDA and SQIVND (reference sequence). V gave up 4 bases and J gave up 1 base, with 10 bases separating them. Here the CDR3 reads CASSKGRPNTEAFF. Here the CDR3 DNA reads TGTGCCAGTAGTAAAGGACGACCGAACACTGAAGCTTTCTTT.

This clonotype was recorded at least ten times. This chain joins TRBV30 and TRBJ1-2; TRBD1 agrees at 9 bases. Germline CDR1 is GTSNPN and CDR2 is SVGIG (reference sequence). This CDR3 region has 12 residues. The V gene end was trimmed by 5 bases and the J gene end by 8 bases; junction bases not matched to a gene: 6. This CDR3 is CAWDRDRAGYTF. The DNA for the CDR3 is TGTGCCTGGGACCGGGACAGGGCCGGCTACACCTTC.